The rows below give T cell receptor beta chains drawn from one sample of a study of vaccination and CD4 T cells after COVID-19. MiXCR, applied by TCRdb to the PCR reads, yields one record per CDR3 protein. In the table there are more than 20,000 distinct CDR3 sequences, around two fifths of which are singletons. Antigens of these TCRs are unknown. This sample comprised CD4+ T cells from blood, cultured in vitro, obtained about 7 months after SARS-CoV-2 vaccination. The receptor set was obtained from a human donor who had recovered from COVID-19. Both conserved end residues are part of each CDR3. A D gene is named only where the DNA matches it firmly. Clone size appears in some rows only: once, few, many, or a class for an expanded clone.

D gene,J gene,V gene,clone size,CDR3 DNA,CDR3 protein
-,TRBJ2-1,TRBV20-1,-,TGCAGTGTAAAGGACTCCTACAATGAGCAGTTCTTC,CSVKDSYNEQFF
TRBD2,TRBJ2-3,TRBV6-4,-,TGTGCCAGCGGCATGCGGCTAGCGGGAGTGGCAGATACGCAGTATTTT,CASGMRLAGVADTQYF
-,TRBJ2-4,TRBV20-1,-,TGCAGTGCTAGACGACTCAGCGCAAGACTAGCCAAAAACATTCAGTACTTC,CSARRLSARLAKNIQYF
TRBD1,TRBJ1-6,TRBV7-2,-,TGTGCCAGCAGCCCCTCACGACAGGGGGCCCGAGATTCACCCCTCCACTTT,CASSPSRQGARDSPLHF
TRBD1,TRBJ2-5,TRBV7-9,-,TGTGCCAGCAGCTTTTCGACAGGGGGGTACCAAGAGACCCAGTACTTC,CASSFSTGGYQETQYF
-,TRBJ2-7,TRBV10-3,-,TGTGCCATCAGTGAGTCGGGAACACGGAGGATCTACGAGCAGTACTTC,CAISESGTRRIYEQYF
-,TRBJ2-1,TRBV20-1,few,TGCAGTGCTAGAGTTGGGCTAGTCTGGGACAATGAGCAGTTCTTC,CSARVGLVWDNEQFF
-,TRBJ2-6,TRBV19,-,TGTGCCAGTAGTAGTCGCCAGGGCTCTGGGGCCAACGTCCTGACTTTC,CASSSRQGSGANVLTF
-,TRBJ1-2,TRBV20-1,-,TGCAGTGCCATGGGGCACCCTGGCTACACCTTC,CSAMGHPGYTF
TRBD1,TRBJ1-1,TRBV5-4,-,TGTGCCAGCAGCTTGGACAGGGGGGACACTGAAGCTTTCTTT,CASSLDRGDTEAFF
-,TRBJ2-5,TRBV28,-,TGTGCCAGCAGAGGGGGGGGTGAAGAGACCCAGTACTTC,CASRGGGEETQYF
TRBD2,TRBJ2-1,TRBV20-1,-,TGCAGTGCTAGTCGACTAGCGGGGTACAATGAGCAGTTCTTC,CSASRLAGYNEQFF
TRBD1,TRBJ2-7,TRBV6-4,-,TGTGCCAGCAGTCCCACAGGGGGTGAGAACAACGAGCAGTACTTC,CASSPTGGENNEQYF
-,TRBJ1-1,TRBV19,-,TGTGCCAGTAGAGAGGGGCAGAAGAACACTGAAGCTTTCTTT,CASREGQKNTEAFF
TRBD2,TRBJ2-7,TRBV15,-,TGTGCCACCAGCCCAGGACTAGCGGCACTATACGAGCAGTACTTC,CATSPGLAALYEQYF
-,TRBJ1-1,TRBV7-9,-,TGTGCCAGCAGCCTACAGGGTCGGAACACTGAAGCTTTCTTT,CASSLQGRNTEAFF
TRBD1,TRBJ2-7,TRBV7-6,few,TGTGCCAGCAGCTCCTACCGCCAGGGGACAGGGGCAGCCGAGCAGTACTTC,CASSSYRQGTGAAEQYF
-,TRBJ2-5,TRBV7-2,-,TGTGCCAGCAGCTTACCCCGCTACGACGGGACCCAGTACTTC,CASSLPRYDGTQYF
-,TRBJ2-3,TRBV6-1,-,TGTGCCAGTTCAGGGACGACAGATACGCAGTATTTT,CASSGTTDTQYF
-,TRBJ2-2,TRBV7-9,-,TGTGCCAGCAGCCCCTGGACGGACCAAGGGGAGCTGTTTTTT,CASSPWTDQGELFF
-,TRBJ1-2,TRBV7-6,few,TGTGCCAGCAGCTTAGCGGCAGGGAGGTATGGCTACACCTTC,CASSLAAGRYGYTF
TRBD2,TRBJ2-5,TRBV20-1,few,TGCAGTGCTAGAGAGGTAGCGGGCCTCCAAGAGACCCAGTACTTC,CSAREVAGLQETQYF
-,TRBJ2-7,TRBV15,few,TGTGCCACCAGCAGAATCGGAGCCGGGCTTAGTAGCGAGCAGTACTTC,CATSRIGAGLSSEQYF
-,TRBJ2-6,TRBV20-1,-,TGCAGTGCTAGTCGAGCTGGGGCCAACGTCCTGACTTTC,CSASRAGANVLTF
-,TRBJ2-3,TRBV20-1,few,TGCAGTGCTAGAGAGGATAGTTTCTCAGATACGCAGTATTTT,CSAREDSFSDTQYF
TRBD2,TRBJ2-7,TRBV20-1,few,TGCAGTGCTAGGAGACTAGCGTCTCTTCGCGAGCAGTACTTC,CSARRLASLREQYF
TRBD1,TRBJ2-3,TRBV19,once,TGTGCCAGTAGTAAAGACAGGGTAGGCGCAGATACGCAGTATTTT,CASSKDRVGADTQYF
TRBD2,TRBJ2-7,TRBV6-5,-,TGTGCCAGCAGTTACTCCGGGACTAGCGGCTACGAGCAGTACTTC,CASSYSGTSGYEQYF
TRBD2,TRBJ2-1,TRBV6-2/TRBV6-3,-,TGTGCCAGCAGTTACCAACTAGCGGGAGGGGGTGAGCAGTTCTTC,CASSYQLAGGGEQFF
-,TRBJ1-5,TRBV28,-,TGTGCCAGCAGTTTAATGAGGGGAGATCAGCCCCAGCATTTT,CASSLMRGDQPQHF
-,TRBJ2-1,TRBV6-4,-,TGTGCCAGCAGTGACTCGGACAACAATGAGCAGTTCTTC,CASSDSDNNEQFF
-,TRBJ2-5,TRBV20-1,few,TGCAGTGCTAGAAGCTACAGGGAAGAGACCCAGTACTTC,CSARSYREETQYF
-,TRBJ2-5,TRBV6-1,few,TGTGCCAGCAGTGTGATTGGGGAGACCCAGTACTTC,CASSVIGETQYF
-,TRBJ1-2,TRBV7-2,few,TGTGCCAGCAGCTTCTGGGATCGGGACTATGGCTACACCTTC,CASSFWDRDYGYTF
TRBD2,TRBJ2-3,TRBV20-1,once,TGCAGTGCAACGACGTCCGCGGGGGGCACAGATACGCAGTATTTT,CSATTSAGGTDTQYF
-,TRBJ1-1,TRBV6-1,few,TGTGCCAGCAGTGAACGGGGGGGCAACACTGAAGCTTTCTTT,CASSERGGNTEAFF
-,TRBJ2-5,TRBV7-9,-,TGTGCCAGCAGCTCAACCCGTAGGGGGGGCGGGGAGACCCAGTACTTC,CASSSTRRGGGETQYF
-,TRBJ2-2,TRBV20-1,-,TGCAGTGCGGGCGGTCTATATGGCCAACGAGGGACCGGGGAGCTGTTTTTT,CSAGGLYGQRGTGELFF
TRBD2,TRBJ2-7,TRBV28,-,TGTGCCAGCAGTTATTTCACTAGCGGGAGCTCCTACGAGCAGTACTTC,CASSYFTSGSSYEQYF
TRBD2,TRBJ2-5,TRBV10-2,-,TGCGCCAGCGCCCGCCAAGCGGGAAGCCAAGAGACCCAGTACTTC,CASARQAGSQETQYF
TRBD2,TRBJ2-1,TRBV7-4,few,TGTGCCAGCAGCTTAGGGTTAGCGGGAGCGGGGCAGTTCTTC,CASSLGLAGAGQFF
-,TRBJ2-1,TRBV7-9,few,TGTGCCAGCAGCTTACTGGGGGATGAGCAGTTCTTC,CASSLLGDEQFF
-,TRBJ2-5,TRBV15,few,TGTGCCACCAGCAGAGATCAAGGGGCGTTAGAGACCCAGTACTTC,CATSRDQGALETQYF
-,TRBJ1-5,TRBV20-1,-,TGCAGTGCTAGACAACACCTGAGGGCCCTATTAGTGAGCAATCAGCCCCAGCATTTT,CSARQHLRALLVSNQPQHF
-,TRBJ1-2,TRBV20-1,-,TGCAGTGCTAGAAGGGGTTTTAGCTATGGCTACACCTTC,CSARRGFSYGYTF
-,TRBJ1-2,TRBV12-3/TRBV12-4,-,TGTGCCAGCAGTTTCGGAGGGAGCTACACCTTC,CASSFGGSYTF
-,TRBJ2-5,TRBV7-2,-,TGTGCCAGCAGCCAATCGGGAGTGCGGGGCCAAGAGACCCAGTACTTC,CASSQSGVRGQETQYF
TRBD1,TRBJ2-7,TRBV7-6,few,TGTGCCAGCAGTCCGGGACAGGGGTACTACGAGCAGTACTTC,CASSPGQGYYEQYF
TRBD2,TRBJ2-7,TRBV10-3,few,TGTGCCATCAGTGATTCCAGCGGGAGGGCCTACGAGCAGTACTTC,CAISDSSGRAYEQYF
-,TRBJ2-7,TRBV6-1,-,TGTGCCAGCAGTCCTGGAGCTTCCTACGAGCAGTACTTC,CASSPGASYEQYF
TRBD1,TRBJ1-5,TRBV20-1,few,TGCAGTGCTAGAGACCCGACAGGGGTGGGTCAGCCCCAGCATTTT,CSARDPTGVGQPQHF